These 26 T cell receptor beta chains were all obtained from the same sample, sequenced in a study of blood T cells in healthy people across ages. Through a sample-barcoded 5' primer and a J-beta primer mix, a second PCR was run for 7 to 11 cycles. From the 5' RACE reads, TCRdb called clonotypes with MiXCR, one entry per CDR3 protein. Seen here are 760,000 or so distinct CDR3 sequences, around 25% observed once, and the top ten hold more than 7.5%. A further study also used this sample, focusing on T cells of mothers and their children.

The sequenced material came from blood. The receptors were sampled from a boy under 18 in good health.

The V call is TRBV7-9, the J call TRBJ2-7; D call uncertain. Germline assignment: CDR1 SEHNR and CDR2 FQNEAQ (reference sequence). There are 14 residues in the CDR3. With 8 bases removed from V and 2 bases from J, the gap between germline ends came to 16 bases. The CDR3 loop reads CASAPPANTYEQYF. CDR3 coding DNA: TGTGCCAGCGCCCCCCCGGCGAATACCTACGAGCAGTACTTC.

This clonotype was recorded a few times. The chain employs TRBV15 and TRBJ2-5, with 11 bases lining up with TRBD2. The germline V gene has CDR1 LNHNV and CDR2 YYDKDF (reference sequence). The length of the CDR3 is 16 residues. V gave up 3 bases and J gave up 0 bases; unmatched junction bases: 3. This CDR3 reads CATSSRLAGYQETQYF. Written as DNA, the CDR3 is TGTGCCACCAGCAGTCGACTAGCGGGATACCAAGAGACCCAGTACTTC.

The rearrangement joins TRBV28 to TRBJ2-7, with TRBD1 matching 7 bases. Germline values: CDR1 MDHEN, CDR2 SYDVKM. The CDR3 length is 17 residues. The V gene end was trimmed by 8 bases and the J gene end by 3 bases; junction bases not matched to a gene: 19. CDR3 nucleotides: TGTGCCAGCGCATCGGGACAGAGAGGCCCGGACATCTACGAGCAGTACTTC. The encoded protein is CASASGQRGPDIYEQYF.

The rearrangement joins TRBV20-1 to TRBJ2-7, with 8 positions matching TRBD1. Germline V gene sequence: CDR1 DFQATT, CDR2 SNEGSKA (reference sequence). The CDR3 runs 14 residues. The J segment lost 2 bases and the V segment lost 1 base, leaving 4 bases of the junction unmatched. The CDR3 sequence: CSARAETGAYEQYF. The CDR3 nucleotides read TGCAGTGCTAGAGCGGAGACAGGGGCCTACGAGCAGTACTTC.

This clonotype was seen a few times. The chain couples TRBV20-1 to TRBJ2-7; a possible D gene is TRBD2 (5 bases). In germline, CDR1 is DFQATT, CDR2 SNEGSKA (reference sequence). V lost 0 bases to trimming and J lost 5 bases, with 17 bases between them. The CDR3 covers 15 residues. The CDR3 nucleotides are TGCAGTGCTAGAGAGGGGAACCTGGAGGTCGACGAGCAGTACTTC. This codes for CSAREGNLEVDEQYF.

CDR3 sequence: CSAGGVYLDTQYF. CDR3 in DNA: TGCAGTGCCGGCGGGGTCTATCTAGATACGCAGTATTTT. V and J are TRBV20-1 and TRBJ2-3, with D possibly matching TRBD2 (6 bases). V lost 6 bases to trimming and J lost 5 bases, with 15 bases between them. The CDR3 consists of 13 residues. CDR1 and CDR2 from the germline V gene are DFQATT and SNEGSKA (reference sequence).

The CDR3 spells CSVEETSSTGQRIYEQYF. The CDR3 DNA follows: TGCAGCGTTGAAGAGACAAGTTCGACAGGGCAGAGAATCTACGAGCAGTACTTC. This chain links TRBV29-1 with TRBJ2-7; 7 bases are a match to TRBD1. This CDR3 region has 18 residues. Germline V gene data show CDR1 as SQVTM and CDR2 as ANQGSEA. The V gene end was trimmed by 0 bases and the J gene end by 3 bases; junction bases not matched to a gene: 17.

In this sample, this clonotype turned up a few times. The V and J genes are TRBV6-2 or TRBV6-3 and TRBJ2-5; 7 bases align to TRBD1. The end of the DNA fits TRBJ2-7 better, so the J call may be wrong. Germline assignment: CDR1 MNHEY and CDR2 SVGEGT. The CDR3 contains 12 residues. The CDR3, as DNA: TGTGCCAGCAAGGACAGGAGGTACGAGCAGTACTTC. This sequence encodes CASKDRRYEQYF.

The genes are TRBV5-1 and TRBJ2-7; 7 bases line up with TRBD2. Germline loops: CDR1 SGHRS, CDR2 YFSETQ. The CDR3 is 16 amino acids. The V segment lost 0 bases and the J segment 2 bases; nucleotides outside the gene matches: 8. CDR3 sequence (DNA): TGCGCCAGCAGCTTGGTTGCGGGAGACCCTACCTACGAGCAGTACTTC. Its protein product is CASSLVAGDPTYEQYF.

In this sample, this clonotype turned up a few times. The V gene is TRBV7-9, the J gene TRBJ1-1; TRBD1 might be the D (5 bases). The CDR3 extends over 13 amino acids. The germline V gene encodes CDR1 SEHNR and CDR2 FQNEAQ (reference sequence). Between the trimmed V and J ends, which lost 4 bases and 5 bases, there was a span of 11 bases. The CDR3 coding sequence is TGTGCCAGCAGCTCAGGACCAGGGACTGAAGCTTTCTTT. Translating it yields CASSSGPGTEAFF.

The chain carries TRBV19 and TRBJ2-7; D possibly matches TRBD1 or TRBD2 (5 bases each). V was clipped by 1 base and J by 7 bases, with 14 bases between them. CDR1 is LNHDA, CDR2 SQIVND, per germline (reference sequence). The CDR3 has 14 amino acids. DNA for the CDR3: TGTGCCAGTAGTATAGGGGGGTTTCCCGGGGAGCAGTACTTC. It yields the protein CASSIGGFPGEQYF.

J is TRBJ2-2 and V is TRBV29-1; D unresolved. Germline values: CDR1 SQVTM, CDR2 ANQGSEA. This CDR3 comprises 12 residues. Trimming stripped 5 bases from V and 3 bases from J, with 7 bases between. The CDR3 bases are TGCAGCGTTACCGGATACACCGGGGAGCTGTTTTTT. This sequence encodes CSVTGYTGELFF.

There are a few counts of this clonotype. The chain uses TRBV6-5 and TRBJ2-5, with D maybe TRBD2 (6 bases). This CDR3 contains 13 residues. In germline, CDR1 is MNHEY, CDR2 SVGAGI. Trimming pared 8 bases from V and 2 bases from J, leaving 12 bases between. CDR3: CASGGSLQETQYF. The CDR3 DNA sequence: TGTGCCAGCGGGGGGTCCCTTCAAGAGACCCAGTACTTC.

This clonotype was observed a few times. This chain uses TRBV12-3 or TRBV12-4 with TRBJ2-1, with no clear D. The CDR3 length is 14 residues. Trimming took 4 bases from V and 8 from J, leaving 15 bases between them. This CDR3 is CASSSALKSHEQFF. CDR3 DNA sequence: TGTGCCAGCAGTTCGGCCCTAAAGTCCCATGAGCAGTTCTTC.

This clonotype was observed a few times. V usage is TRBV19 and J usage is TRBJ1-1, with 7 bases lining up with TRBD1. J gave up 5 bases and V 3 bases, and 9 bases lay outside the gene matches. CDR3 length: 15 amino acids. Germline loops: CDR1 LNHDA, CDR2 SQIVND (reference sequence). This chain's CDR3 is CASSMPSTGDTEAFF. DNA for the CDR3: TGTGCCAGTAGTATGCCAAGCACAGGGGATACTGAAGCTTTCTTT.

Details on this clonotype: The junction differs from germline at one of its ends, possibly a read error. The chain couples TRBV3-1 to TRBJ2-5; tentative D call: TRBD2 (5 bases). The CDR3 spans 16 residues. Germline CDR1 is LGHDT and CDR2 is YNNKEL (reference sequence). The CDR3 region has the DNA TGTGCCAGCAGCTTACCACCGAGGGAGATGGAAGAGACCCAGTGCTTC. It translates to CASSLPPREMEETQCF.

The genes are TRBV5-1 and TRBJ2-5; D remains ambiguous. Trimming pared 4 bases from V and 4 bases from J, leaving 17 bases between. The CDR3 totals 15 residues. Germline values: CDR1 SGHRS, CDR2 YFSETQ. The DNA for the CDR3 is TGCGCCAGCAGCCTTAGTACAGTTGGATCAGAGACCCAGTACTTC. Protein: CASSLSTVGSETQYF.

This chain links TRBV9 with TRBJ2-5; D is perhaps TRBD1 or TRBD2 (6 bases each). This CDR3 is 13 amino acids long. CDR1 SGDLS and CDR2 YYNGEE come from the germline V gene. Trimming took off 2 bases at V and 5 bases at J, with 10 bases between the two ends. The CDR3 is CASSVRGEETQYF. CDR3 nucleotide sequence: TGTGCCAGCAGCGTTAGGGGGGAGGAGACCCAGTACTTC.

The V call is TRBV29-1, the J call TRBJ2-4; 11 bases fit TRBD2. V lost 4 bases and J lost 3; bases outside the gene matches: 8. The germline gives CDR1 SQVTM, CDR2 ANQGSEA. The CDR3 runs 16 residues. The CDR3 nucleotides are TGCAGCGTTGTAGGGCTAGCGGGAGGTCTCAAAAACATTCAGTACTTC. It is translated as CSVVGLAGGLKNIQYF.

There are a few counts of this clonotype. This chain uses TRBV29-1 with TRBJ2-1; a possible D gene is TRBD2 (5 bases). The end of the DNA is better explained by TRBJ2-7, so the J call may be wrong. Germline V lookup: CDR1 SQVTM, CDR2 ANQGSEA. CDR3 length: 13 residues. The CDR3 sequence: CSVRAEDFEEQYF. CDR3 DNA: TGCAGCGTTCGAGCGGAGGACTTTGAAGAGCAGTACTTC.

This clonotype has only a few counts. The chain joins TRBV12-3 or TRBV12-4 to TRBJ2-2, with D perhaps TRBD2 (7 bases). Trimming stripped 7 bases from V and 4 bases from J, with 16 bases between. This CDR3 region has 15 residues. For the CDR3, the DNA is TGTGCCAGCACGTCCCCCGGGGGGCGCACCGGGGAGCTGTTTTTT. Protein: CASTSPGGRTGELFF.

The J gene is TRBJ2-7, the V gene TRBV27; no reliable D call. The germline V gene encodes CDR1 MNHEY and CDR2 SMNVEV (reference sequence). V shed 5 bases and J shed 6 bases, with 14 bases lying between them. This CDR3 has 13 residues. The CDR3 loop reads CASSPHVNLEQYF. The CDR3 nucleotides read TGTGCCAGCAGTCCTCACGTCAATCTCGAGCAGTACTTC.

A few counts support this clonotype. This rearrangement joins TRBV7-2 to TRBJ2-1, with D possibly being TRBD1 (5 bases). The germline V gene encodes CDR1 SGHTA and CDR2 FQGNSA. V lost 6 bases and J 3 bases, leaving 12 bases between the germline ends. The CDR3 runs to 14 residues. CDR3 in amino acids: CASRGAGNYNEQFF. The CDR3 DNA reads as TGTGCCAGCAGGGGCGCAGGGAACTACAATGAGCAGTTCTTC.

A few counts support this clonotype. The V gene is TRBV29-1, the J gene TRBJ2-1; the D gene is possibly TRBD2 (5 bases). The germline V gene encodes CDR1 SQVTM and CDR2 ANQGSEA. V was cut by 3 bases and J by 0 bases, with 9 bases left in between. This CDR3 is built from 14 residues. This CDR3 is CSVESDYSYNEQFF. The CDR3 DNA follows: TGCAGCGTTGAGTCTGACTACTCCTACAATGAGCAGTTCTTC.

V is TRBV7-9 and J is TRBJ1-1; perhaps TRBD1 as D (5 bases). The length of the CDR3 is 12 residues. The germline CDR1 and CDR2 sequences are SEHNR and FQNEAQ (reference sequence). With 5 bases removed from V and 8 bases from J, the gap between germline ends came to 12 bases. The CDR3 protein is CASSPRDGEAFF. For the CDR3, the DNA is TGTGCCAGCAGCCCTCGGGACGGGGAAGCTTTCTTT.

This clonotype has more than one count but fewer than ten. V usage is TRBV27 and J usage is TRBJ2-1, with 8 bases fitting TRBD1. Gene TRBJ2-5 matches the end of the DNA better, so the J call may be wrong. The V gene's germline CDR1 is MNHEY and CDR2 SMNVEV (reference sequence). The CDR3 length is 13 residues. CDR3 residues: CATKPGGGETQYF. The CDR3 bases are TGTGCCACCAAACCAGGGGGCGGAGAGACCCAGTACTTC.